These 28 T cell receptor beta chains came from one sample sequenced in a study of low-dose radiotherapy and immunotherapy resistance in tumors. The time point: before trial treatment. TRAV- and TRBV-specific primers were used for first-strand cDNA, which covered alpha and beta chains. The authors ran 15 to 20 PCR cycles to amplify TCRs with a constant-region primer and V-primer adapter. TCRdb reanalysed the reads using MiXCR and keeps one entry per CDR3 protein. The sample holds 80,000 to 95,000 distinct CDR3 sequences, 9% to 9.5% seen once. The sample consisted of PBMCs, taken before treatment. Receptors originate from a male donor with prostate cancer.

As regards this clonotype: It is likely a read error: a sequence one base away is far more abundant. The genes are TRBV10-3 and TRBJ2-1, with TRBD1 matching 8 bases. The germline gives CDR1 ENHRY, CDR2 SYGVKD. CDR3 length equals 13 residues. V was clipped by 6 bases and J by 10 bases; unmatched bases: 8. CDR3 loop: CAIRQGDPYEQFF. For the CDR3, the DNA is TGTGCCATCAGACAGGGGGACCCCTACGAGCAGTTCTTC.

This clonotype has at least ten counts. The junction differs from germline at one of its ends, possibly a read error. This chain uses TRBV6-1 with TRBJ2-1, with 9 positions matching TRBD2. This CDR3 spans 15 amino acids. Germline assignment: CDR1 MNHNS and CDR2 SASEGT. The CDR3 DNA is TGTGCCATCAGTGTGGCTAGCGGGATCTTCAATGAGCAGTTCTTC. Amino acids: CAISVASGIFNEQFF.

This clonotype was seen at least ten times. The chain combines TRBV27 with TRBJ1-1; 11 bases fit TRBD1. The CDR3 consists of 15 residues. Germline V gene sequence: CDR1 MNHEY, CDR2 SMNVEV (reference sequence). Trimming at V came to 5 bases and at J to 2 bases, leaving 4 bases not matched to a gene. CDR3 loop: CASSPGTGGNTEAFF. CDR3 in DNA: TGTGCCAGCAGTCCCGGGACAGGGGGAAACACTGAAGCTTTCTTT.

This clonotype was detected many times. The chain recombines TRBV7-9 with TRBJ2-5, with D perhaps TRBD1 or TRBD2 (6 bases each). Deletions cut 5 bases from V and 5 bases from J, with 15 bases between. This CDR3 is 14 amino acids long. The germline CDR1 and CDR2 sequences are SEHNR and FQNEAQ (reference sequence). In DNA, the CDR3 is TGTGCCAGCAGCCCCCAGACTAGGGGGGAGACCCAGTACTTC. Encoded protein: CASSPQTRGETQYF.

This chain connects TRBV29-1 to TRBJ1-6, with 7 bases that match TRBD1. The trim removed 6 bases at V and 7 bases at J, leaving 6 bases unmatched. This CDR3 has 13 residues. Germline loops: CDR1 SQVTM, CDR2 ANQGSEA. CDR3 nucleotide sequence: TGCAGCGTCACCGGGACAGTGAATTCACCCCTCCACTTT. Its protein product is CSVTGTVNSPLHF.

This clonotype was counted a few times. This likely came from a read error, as a far larger clone is one base away. V gene TRBV28 combines with J gene TRBJ2-7; perhaps D is TRBD1 or TRBD2 (5 bases each). The CDR3 contains 12 residues. Trimming stripped 8 bases from V and 12 bases from J, with 20 bases between. Germline CDR1 and CDR2: MDHEN and SYDVKM. DNA of the CDR3: TGTGCCAGCGCCAGTCGATCCGGGACGATGTACTTC. Residues: CASASRSGTMYF.

This clonotype was seen repeatedly, ten times or more. The gene calls are TRBV4-2 and TRBJ2-5; 14 positions agree with TRBD2. The CDR3 length is 16 residues. Trimming took 1 base from V and 4 from J; bases not matched to a gene: 2. The germline V gene encodes CDR1 LGHNA and CDR2 YNFKEQ. CDR3 DNA: TGTGCCAGCAGCCAAGGACTAGCGGGAGGGGGAGAGACCCAGTACTTC. Encoded protein: CASSQGLAGGGETQYF.

This clonotype was picked up many times. The rearrangement uses TRBV25-1 and TRBJ1-4; D is possibly TRBD1 (5 bases). Looked up from germline, CDR1 is MGHDK and CDR2 is SYGVNS. Deletions cut 6 bases from V and 4 bases from J, with 12 bases between. The length of the CDR3 is 14 residues. The CDR3, as DNA: TGTGCCAGCAGGAAGGAGGGGTTTAATGAAAAACTGTTTTTT. Protein product: CASRKEGFNEKLFF.

This clonotype was picked up many times. This chain connects TRBV6-1 to TRBJ2-1, with TRBD1 as a possible D gene (6 bases). The V end was cut by 1 base, the J end by 2 bases, with 12 bases between. This CDR3 region has 16 residues. Germline loops: CDR1 MNHNS, CDR2 SASEGT. The CDR3 here is CASSEDVGATYNEQFF. As DNA, the CDR3 is TGTGCCAGCAGTGAAGATGTGGGGGCCACCTACAATGAGCAGTTCTTC.

The table lists this clonotype with many counts. This rearrangement joins TRBV28 to TRBJ2-4, with TRBD2 as a possible D gene (6 bases). This CDR3 has 16 amino acids. Trimming shortened V by 1 base and J by 3 bases, and 13 bases separated the two germline ends. In germline, CDR1 is MDHEN, CDR2 SYDVKM. CDR3 DNA sequence: TGTGCCAGCAGTTTATTGGGGGGTTATGGCAAAAACATTCAGTACTTC. The encoded protein is CASSLLGGYGKNIQYF.

This clonotype was counted at least ten times. This chain uses TRBV7-9 with TRBJ2-1, with 7 bases identical to TRBD1. With V trimmed by 4 bases and J by 5 bases, 2 bases remained unmatched. This CDR3 is 13 amino acids long. The germline V gene encodes CDR1 SEHNR and CDR2 FQNEAQ (reference sequence). The CDR3 DNA follows: TGTGCCAGCAGCTCGGGACAGCACAATGAGCAGTTCTTC. Encoded protein: CASSSGQHNEQFF.

This clonotype was seen many times. The CDR3 DNA reads as TGTGCCAGCAGCCCACCTGAGGGGCATGGTGGGAATGAGCAGTTCTTC. It encodes CASSPPEGHGGNEQFF. This chain links TRBV6-6 with TRBJ2-1; perhaps D is TRBD1 or TRBD2 (5 bases each). Germline V lookup: CDR1 MNHNY, CDR2 SVGAGI (reference sequence). The CDR3 has 16 residues. V lost 6 bases and J 7 bases, leaving 22 bases between the germline ends.

This clonotype came up a few times. The gene calls are TRBV4-1 and TRBJ2-5, with 8 nucleotides matching TRBD2. Trimming at V came to 8 bases and at J to 1 base, leaving 6 bases not matched to a gene. The CDR3 sequence is 14 residues long. Germline V gene lookup returns CDR1 MGHRA and CDR2 YSYEKL. As DNA, the CDR3 is TGCGCCAGCTCTAGCGGGTCGGCCCAAGAGACCCAGTACTTC. This translates into CASSSGSAQETQYF.

Concerning this clonotype itself: A much larger clonotype is one base distant, so this may be a read error. This rearrangement joins TRBV20-1 to TRBJ1-5; D not resolved. Germline CDR1 reads DFQATT; CDR2 reads SNEGSKA (reference sequence). This CDR3 comprises 15 residues. The CDR3 region is CSAQWTGDSYQPQHF. As DNA, the CDR3 is TGCAGTGCTCAATGGACGGGCGATAGCTATCAGCCCCAGCATTTT.

This clonotype was seen many times. The chain uses TRBV13 and TRBJ2-7, with 11 bases identical to TRBD1. The CDR3 totals 15 residues. J lost 6 bases, V lost 1 base, and 5 bases had no gene match. CDR1 PRHDT and CDR2 FYEKMQ come from the germline V gene (reference sequence). This CDR3 reads CASSLARDRGAEQYF. The CDR3 DNA sequence: TGTGCCAGCAGCTTAGCCCGGGACAGGGGGGCCGAGCAGTACTTC. The variable domain in full, with the rest retrieved from reference TRBV13 and TRBJ2-7, is AAGVIQSPRHLIKEKRETATLKCYPIPRHDTVYWYQQGPGQDPQFLISFYEKMQSDKGSIPDRFSAQQFSDYHSELNMSSLELGDSALYFCASSLARDRGAEQYFGPGTRLTVT.

This clonotype appeared many times. The chain's CDR3 is CASSLRGGQNTGELFF. The CDR3 DNA is TGTGCCAGCAGCTTAAGAGGGGGACAGAACACCGGGGAGCTGTTTTTT. J is TRBJ2-2 and V is TRBV5-5, with D perhaps matching TRBD1 (6 bases). Germline values: CDR1 SGHKS, CDR2 YYEKEE (reference sequence). The length of the CDR3 is 16 residues. V lost 2 bases and J 1 base, leaving 12 bases between the germline ends.

This clonotype was observed many times. V usage is TRBV5-1 and J usage is TRBJ2-1, with 11 bases identical to TRBD2. V gave up 1 base and J gave up 9 bases; unmatched junction bases: 9. This CDR3 contains 16 residues. Germline CDR1 and CDR2: SGHRS and YFSETQ. This CDR3 is CASSLRVAGGRSEQFF. In DNA form, the CDR3 reads TGCGCCAGCAGCTTGAGGGTAGCGGGAGGGAGGAGTGAGCAGTTCTTC.

Many counts were recorded for this clonotype. The chain has TRBV28 and TRBJ1-2, with TRBD1 matching over 8 bases. The CDR3 runs to 13 residues. CDR1 MDHEN and CDR2 SYDVKM come from the germline V gene. V shed 4 bases and J 7 bases; nucleotides not matched to a gene: 5. CDR3 coding DNA: TGTGCCAGCAGTTCCCAGGACAGGGCTGGCTACACCTTC. It specifies CASSSQDRAGYTF.

This clonotype was seen many times. The CDR3 DNA follows: TGTGCCAGCAGCGAACCTAGCGGGGGGCCGAACACCGGGGAGCTGTTTTTT. Residues: CASSEPSGGPNTGELFF. This chain joins TRBV7-9 and TRBJ2-2, with 11 bases aligning to TRBD2. From germline, CDR1 is SEHNR and CDR2 FQNEAQ (reference sequence). This CDR3 comprises 17 residues. Losses at the gene ends were 5 bases for V and 0 bases for J; bases not matched to a gene: 5.

This clonotype has only a few counts. V gene TRBV10-2 combines with J gene TRBJ1-1, with D perhaps matching TRBD1 (5 bases). This CDR3 has 15 residues. CDR1 and CDR2 from the germline V gene are WSHSY and SAAADI. V lost 6 bases and J lost 1, with 15 bases in between. In DNA, the CDR3 is TGCGCCAGCAGCGACACGACAGTATCGAACACTGAAGCTTTCTTT. Amino acids: CASSDTTVSNTEAFF.

This clonotype was picked up many times. The chain carries TRBV28 and TRBJ1-2; 8 nucleotides match TRBD1. Germline loops: CDR1 MDHEN, CDR2 SYDVKM. CDR3 length: 14 amino acids. V trimming: 5 bases; J trimming: 8 bases; junction bases outside the gene matches: 10. The CDR3 here is CASSVSGGRLGYTF. The CDR3 DNA sequence: TGTGCCAGCAGTGTGTCAGGGGGCCGCCTCGGCTACACCTTC.

This clonotype was picked up many times. J is TRBJ2-5 and V is TRBV5-4; the D call may be TRBD1 or TRBD2 (5 bases each). Trimming took 4 bases from V and 3 from J, leaving 7 bases between them. This CDR3 has 12 amino acids. The germline V gene encodes CDR1 SGHNT and CDR2 YYREEE (reference sequence). The DNA for the CDR3 is TGTGCCAGCAGCGGGACGGAAGAGACCCAGTACTTC. It codes for CASSGTEETQYF.

This clonotype was seen repeatedly, ten times or more. This chain connects TRBV20-1 to TRBJ2-7; D is uncertain. Per germline, CDR1 DFQATT and CDR2 SNEGSKA (reference sequence). Trimming cost V 4 bases and J 0 bases, with 16 bases left between them. This CDR3 is 15 amino acids long. Here the CDR3 DNA reads TGCAGTGCTACCGATACCGTCCTCGGCTCCTACGAGCAGTACTTC. Its protein product is CSATDTVLGSYEQYF.

In its sample, this clonotype was seen many times. This chain joins TRBV4-2 and TRBJ2-7; 9 bases line up with TRBD1. Per germline, CDR1 LGHNA and CDR2 YNFKEQ. V lost 6 bases and J lost 6; bases outside the gene matches: 9. The CDR3 sequence is 14 residues long. The CDR3 coding sequence is TGTGCCAGCAGAACCCGGGACAGGGAGGGCGAGCAGTACTTC. Translated: CASRTRDREGEQYF.

This clonotype was counted ten times or more. This chain joins TRBV4-1 and TRBJ2-2; the D is unclear. Germline CDR1 is MGHRA and CDR2 is YSYEKL. V lost 1 base to trimming and J lost 5 bases, with 5 bases between them. The CDR3 runs 13 residues. Here the CDR3 reads CASSQGLTGELFF. The CDR3 coding sequence is TGCGCCAGCAGCCAAGGACTTACCGGGGAGCTGTTTTTT.

This clonotype was recorded at least ten times. V usage is TRBV2 and J usage is TRBJ2-5; possible D gene TRBD2, 5 bases. CDR1 is SNHLY and CDR2 is FYNNEI in the germline V gene. V lost 6 bases and J lost 4, with 9 bases in between. This CDR3 region has 12 residues. As DNA, the CDR3 is TGTGCCAGCAGGAGAGAGGGAGAGACCCAGTACTTC. Protein: CASRREGETQYF. Looking up the rest from reference TRBV2 and TRBJ2-5 gives the full variable domain: EPEVTQTPSHQVTQMGQEVILRCVPISNHLYFYWYRQILGQKVEFLVSFYNNEISEKSEIFDDQFSVERPDGSNFTLKIRSTKLEDSAMYFCASRREGETQYFGPGTRLLVL.

This clonotype occurred many times. The chain recombines TRBV5-6 with TRBJ2-2; a weak D match, TRBD2 (6 bases). Germline V lookup: CDR1 SGHDT, CDR2 YYEEEE. The CDR3 length is 15 residues. Trimming removed 0 bases at V and 4 bases at J, with 10 bases between. The DNA of the CDR3 is TGTGCCAGCAGCTTGGATAGCGGAAGCACCGGGGAGCTGTTTTTT. This translates into CASSLDSGSTGELFF.

This clonotype was observed at least ten times. The V and J genes are TRBV27 and TRBJ2-7; 9 nucleotides match TRBD2. Germline V gene lookup returns CDR1 MNHEY and CDR2 SMNVEV (reference sequence). This CDR3 is built from 17 residues. Trimming removed 5 bases from V and 3 bases from J; junction bases left unmatched: 14. The CDR3 DNA sequence: TGTGCCAGCAGTCCTAGGGCGGGAGGGGCGGCATACTACGAGCAGTACTTC. As protein: CASSPRAGGAAYYEQYF.